The clone carrying this T cell receptor (beta chain) turned up a few times. The antigen is unknown. These data come from a study of breast tumors, draining lymph nodes, adjacent tissues. Broader study findings: Tumor repertoires ranked between lymph nodes and nontumor tissue in diversity, with V and J gene preferences.

Germline CDR1 LGHNA, CDR2 YSLEER. V was clipped by 3 bases and J by 1 base; unmatched bases: 2. The CDR3 loop spans 14 amino acids. TCRdb analysed the multiplex PCR reads with MiXCR anew, one entry per CDR3 protein. The data contain more than 6,500 distinct CDR3 sequences, around 46% of them singletons. The TCR originated in a female donor with breast cancer. Some clones in this sample may be carry-over from other donors' samples. The J gene is TRBJ1-1, the V gene TRBV4-3; the match to TRBD1 covers 7 bases. Source material: tumor-adjacent breast tissue. CDR3 in amino acids: CASSHQGENTEAFF. CDR3 coding DNA: TGCGCCAGCAGCCACCAGGGGGAGAACACTGAAGCTTTCTTT.